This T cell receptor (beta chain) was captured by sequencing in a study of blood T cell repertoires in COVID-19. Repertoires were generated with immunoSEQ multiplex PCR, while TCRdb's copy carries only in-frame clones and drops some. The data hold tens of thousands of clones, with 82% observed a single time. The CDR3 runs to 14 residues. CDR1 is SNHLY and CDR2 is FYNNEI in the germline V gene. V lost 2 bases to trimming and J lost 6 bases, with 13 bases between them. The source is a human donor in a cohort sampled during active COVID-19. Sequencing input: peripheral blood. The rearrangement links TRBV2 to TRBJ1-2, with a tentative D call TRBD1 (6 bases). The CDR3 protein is CASSEHRAVNGYTF. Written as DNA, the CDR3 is TGTGCCAGCAGTGAACACAGGGCGGTTAATGGCTACACCTTC.